Below are 2 T cell receptor beta chains sequenced from a single sample in a study of blood T cells in healthy people across ages (dated by TCRdb to between 2014 and 2017). The library was made by 5' RACE. A second roughly 6 to 12 cycle PCR used a sample-barcoded 5' primer and a J-beta primer mix. Clones were called with MiXCR by TCRdb after fastp trimmed the public reads at Q25, and only in-frame beta chains were retained. Identical CDR3 proteins give one entry, which carries the most common genes and DNA. The sample table holds around 1,900,000 distinct CDR3 sequences, of which approximately 39% were seen once. In total, the top ten clones hold 23% of the sample. The sequenced sample was blood. Receptors were obtained from a human donor in good health.

The table lists this clonotype with a few counts. The CDR3 bases are TGCAGTCTCGGCACATCTACCTACAATGAGCAGTTCTTC. Protein: CSLGTSTYNEQFF. V and J are TRBV29-1 and TRBJ2-1, with D unclear. CDR1 is SQVTM and CDR2 is ANQGSEA in the germline V gene. This CDR3 contains 13 residues.

The rearrangement joins TRBV6-6 to TRBJ1-1; D is unclear. In germline, CDR1 is MNHNY, CDR2 SVGAGI (reference sequence). The CDR3 spans 14 residues. V dropped 7 bases and J dropped 3 bases, with 15 bases sitting between them. The CDR3 here is CASIGGGMDTEAFF. The CDR3 bases are TGTGCCAGCATTGGAGGCGGCATGGACACTGAAGCTTTCTTT.